Sequencing of this T cell receptor (beta chain) was carried out in a study of T cell responses to AZD1222 COVID-19 vaccine. Study-level findings and limits: Every sample of the repertoires postdated the peak T cell response. Clonal diversity was possibly underestimated; the donors were predominantly white British and more often female.

Measured with immunoSEQ multiplex PCR; TCRdb has only the in-frame clones, and not every one. Among tens of thousands of clones listed, over 80% were seen once. CDR3 length equals 16 residues. Germline values: CDR1 SNHLY, CDR2 FYNNEI. The V and J ends lost 6 bases and 3 bases respectively, with 20 bases between them. Turning to this clone: The antigen is unknown.

The chain combines TRBV2 with TRBJ1-1; weak D call: TRBD1 (5 bases). The clonotype comes from an adult in good health. Sample: peripheral blood, taken on day 0 of MenACWY control vaccination. The CDR3, as DNA: TGTGCCAGCAGCCTGCGGGACCTTAGAGGGGACACTGAAGCTTTCTTT. Translation gives CASSLRDLRGDTEAFF.